Listed below are T cell receptor beta chains from one sample, sequenced in a study of blood T cell repertoires in COVID-19. The assay was immunoSEQ multiplex PCR, and TCRdb's table has in-frame clones only and misses some. The data hold under 200,000 clones, with nearly 90% observed a single time. The source material was peripheral blood. These receptors were collected from a man aged 55-75 years with active or convalescent COVID-19. CDR3s include the opening cysteine and the closing phenylalanine or tryptophan. A D gene is named only where the DNA matches it firmly. Size values are once, few and many counts, or a class for expanded clones, and some rows have none.

.,.,TRBJ2-3,TRBV7-9,CASSPQRDTQYF,TGTGCCAGCAGCCCACAGAGAGATACGCAGTATTTT
.,.,TRBJ2-3,TRBV9,CASSTLERTDTQYF,TGTGCCAGCAGCACTTTAGAGCGGACAGATACGCAGTATTTT
.,.,TRBJ1-2,TRBV5-1,CASSLNPPRGYTF,TGCGCCAGCAGCTTAAACCCCCCCCGGGGCTACACCTTC
.,.,TRBJ2-7,TRBV15,CATSRADSESYEQYF,TGTGCCACCAGCAGAGCGGACAGCGAGTCCTACGAGCAGTACTTC
.,few,TRBJ1-6,TRBV7-9,CASSLGQAFGNSPLHF,TGTGCCAGCAGCTTAGGGCAGGCCTTCGGTAATTCACCCCTCCACTTT
.,few,TRBJ1-6,TRBV9,CASSVSSYNSPLHF,TGTGCCAGCAGCGTGAGCTCCTATAATTCACCCCTCCACTTT
TRBD1,.,TRBJ2-2,TRBV5-1,CASSLFFVGQGSGELFF,TGCGCCAGCAGCTTGTTTTTTGTGGGACAGGGATCCGGGGAGCTGTTTTTT
TRBD1,.,TRBJ1-6,TRBV6-2/TRBV6-3,CASSYSTGQGALVHSPLHF,TGTGCCAGCAGTTACTCGACGGGACAGGGGGCTTTAGTTCATTCACCCCTCCACTTT
TRBD2,.,TRBJ2-5,TRBV5-1,CASMIGLAVQETQYF,TGCGCCAGCATGATTGGACTAGCGGTACAAGAGACCCAGTACTTC
.,.,TRBJ1-1,TRBV14,CASSQDRQGKAFF,TGTGCCAGCAGCCAAGATCGTCAGGGAAAAGCTTTCTTT
.,.,TRBJ1-1,TRBV19,CASSIKGDPAFF,TGTGCCAGTAGTATAAAGGGGGACCCCGCTTTCTTT
.,.,TRBJ2-5,TRBV6-6,CASSHGTYRVPEETQYF,TGTGCCAGCAGTCACGGTACCTACAGGGTTCCTGAAGAGACCCAGTACTTC
.,.,TRBJ1-6,TRBV5-6,CASSLDVGGLDSPLHF,TGTGCCAGCAGCTTGGACGTGGGGGGACTGGATTCACCCCTCCACTTT
TRBD1,few,TRBJ1-1,TRBV7-9,CASSSQGMVNTEAFF,TGTGCCAGCAGCTCACAGGGGATGGTAAACACTGAAGCTTTCTTT
TRBD1,.,TRBJ1-2,TRBV5-4,CASSHAGRGHYYGYTF,TGTGCCAGCAGCCATGCGGGCAGGGGGCATTACTATGGCTACACCTTC
TRBD2,.,TRBJ2-3,TRBV6-6,CASSPETSGGPNTDTQYF,TGTGCCAGCAGTCCAGAGACTAGCGGGGGCCCAAACACAGATACGCAGTATTTT
TRBD2,many,TRBJ2-3,TRBV2,CASREGGGRTDTQYF,TGTGCCAGCCGGGAAGGCGGGGGGCGCACAGATACGCAGTATTTT
TRBD2,.,TRBJ2-1,TRBV7-9,CASSSPGLAGKMNEQFF,TGTGCCAGCAGCTCCCCCGGGCTAGCGGGGAAAATGAATGAGCAGTTCTTC
.,.,TRBJ2-1,TRBV3-1/TRBV3-2,CASSQLYNNEQFF,TGTGCCAGCAGCCAATTATATAACAATGAGCAGTTCTTC
.,.,TRBJ1-3,TRBV27,CASSLNGGFSGNTIYF,TGTGCCAGCAGTTTAAATGGTGGCTTCTCTGGAAACACCATATATTTT